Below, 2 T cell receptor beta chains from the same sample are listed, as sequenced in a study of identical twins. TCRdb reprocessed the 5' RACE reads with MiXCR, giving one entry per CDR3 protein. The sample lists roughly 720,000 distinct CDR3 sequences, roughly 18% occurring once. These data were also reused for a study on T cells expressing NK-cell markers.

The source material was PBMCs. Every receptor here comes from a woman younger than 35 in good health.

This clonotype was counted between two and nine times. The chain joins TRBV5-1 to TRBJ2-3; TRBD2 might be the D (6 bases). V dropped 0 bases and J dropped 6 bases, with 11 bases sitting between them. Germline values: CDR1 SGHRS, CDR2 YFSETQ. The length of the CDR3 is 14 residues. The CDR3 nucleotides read TGCGCCAGCAGCTTGGGTGCGGGAAGGGATACGCAGTATTTT. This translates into CASSLGAGRDTQYF.

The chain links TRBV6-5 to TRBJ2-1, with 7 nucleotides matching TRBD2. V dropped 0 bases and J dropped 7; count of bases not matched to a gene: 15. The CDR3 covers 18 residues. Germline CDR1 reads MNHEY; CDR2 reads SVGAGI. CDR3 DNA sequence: TGTGCCAGCAGTTACTCTCCATCCGGCGGGAGACGACCGAATGAGCAGTTCTTC. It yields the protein CASSYSPSGGRRPNEQFF.